This TCR beta chain was profiled in a study of cytomegalovirus exposure and HLA in healthy donors. The germline V gene has CDR1 SEHNR and CDR2 FQNEAQ (reference sequence). The CDR3 runs to 13 residues. Trimming removed 5 bases at V and 2 bases at J, with 6 bases between. Notes on the study in general: Researchers left out some V segments, among them TRBV6-2 and TRBV6-3, as indistinguishable.

Of note for this clone: As yet, its antigen is unknown.

13 Jbeta primers and 60 Vbeta primers were used for the PCR. Assay used: immunoSEQ multiplex PCR; TCRdb lists only in-frame clones, some missing. The data hold roughly 200,000 clones, with 80% observed a single time. The TCR sequence derives from a man aged 35 to 55 in good health and CMV-seronegative. The chain recombines TRBV7-9 with TRBJ2-2, with D maybe TRBD2 (5 bases). Sequencing input: PBMCs. CDR3 DNA: TGTGCCAGCAGCACTAGTAACACCGGGGAGCTGTTTTTT. It yields the protein CASSTSNTGELFF.